Listed below are T cell receptor beta chains from one sample, sequenced in a study of blood T cells in healthy people across ages. Each CDR3 protein gets one entry after TCRdb re-called the 5' RACE reads with MiXCR. This sample has around 1,500,000 distinct CDR3 sequences, with approximately 28% found just once. Sequenced: blood. The receptors were sampled from a woman in her 30s in good health. Both conserved end residues are part of each CDR3. The D gene is left open where the match is weak. Clone size appears in some rows only: once, few, many, or a class for an expanded clone.

TRBV29-1,TRBJ2-1,few,-,TGCAGCGTTGAAGCCATGGGGACCCTCAATGAGCAGTTCTTC,CSVEAMGTLNEQFF
TRBV19,TRBJ2-2,few,-,TGTGCCAGTACGTCCTCCGGGGAGCTGTTTTTT,CASTSSGELFF
TRBV5-1,TRBJ2-1,-,TRBD1,TGCGCCAGCAGCTGGGGGACAGTCGGTAGAAACAATGAGCAGTTCTTC,CASSWGTVGRNNEQFF
TRBV20-1,TRBJ2-7,once,-,TGCAGTGCGACAGAGACGGAGGGACTCTCGTCAGTCGAGCAGTACTTC,CSATETEGLSSVEQYF
TRBV5-1,TRBJ2-3,-,-,TGCGCCAGTAGGGGACTTACTAGCACAGATACGCAGTATTTT,CASRGLTSTDTQYF
TRBV9,TRBJ2-1,many,-,TGTGCCAGCAGCGCTACTCCCCGCCTCGCCAATGAGCAGTTCTTC,CASSATPRLANEQFF
TRBV20-1,TRBJ2-7,-,-,TGCAGTGCTAGAGATCGCGGGGCACCCACCTACGAGCAGTACTTC,CSARDRGAPTYEQYF
TRBV4-3,TRBJ1-2,few,-,TGCGCCAGCAGCCAAGATGAGTCGTACAGAGGCTACACCTTC,CASSQDESYRGYTF
TRBV20-1,TRBJ2-7,many,-,TGCAGTGCTAGAGGCAACCGTGGGGGGAACGAGCAGTACTTC,CSARGNRGGNEQYF
TRBV7-9,TRBJ2-7,many,-,TGTGCCAGCAGCTTACAGGGGTTGGAGCAGTACTTC,CASSLQGLEQYF
TRBV6-2/TRBV6-3,TRBJ2-1,few,-,TGTGCCAGCAGACCCCTGAGGGTACTCCTGAATGAGCAGTTCTTC,CASRPLRVLLNEQFF
TRBV30,TRBJ2-1,-,TRBD1,TGTGCCTCAGGGAAACAGGGGATAAATGAGCAGTTCTTC,CASGKQGINEQFF
TRBV20-1,TRBJ1-4,many,-,TGCAGTGCTAGGTCCCAGGGGAGTGAAAAACTGTTTTTT,CSARSQGSEKLFF
TRBV20-1,TRBJ1-2,few,-,TGCAGTGCTAGCCAAGGGGAAGGCTATGGCTACACCTTC,CSASQGEGYGYTF